The sequence of this TCR beta chain was determined in a study of cytomegalovirus exposure and HLA in healthy donors. Findings and caveats of the study: HLA alleles were associated with 15,000 to 20,000 TCR beta sequences in a later analysis at 0.05 false discovery rate.

As to this clone: What it binds is not known.

After removal of 2 bases from V and 1 base from J, the junction contained 17 bases not matched to a gene. CDR1 and CDR2 (germline): PRHDT, FYEKMQ (reference sequence). This CDR3 has 20 amino acids. PCR used 60 Vbeta primers and 13 Jbeta primers. Clones were read by immunoSEQ multiplex PCR, and TCRdb kept only the in-frame ones, dropping some. The sample gives some 180,000 clones, 65% to 85% of which show up once; roughly 2.7% is in the top ten. Healthy individuals who donated bone marrow served as the donors. The genes are TRBV13 and TRBJ1-5, with TRBD1 identical over 7 bases. Input material: PBMCs. The clonotype comes from a female donor in good health and CMV-seronegative. This CDR3 reads CASSLSLPDLQGMSNQPQHF. The CDR3 DNA reads as TGTGCCAGCAGCTTATCCTTACCCGACCTACAGGGGATGAGCAATCAGCCCCAGCATTTT.